This T cell receptor beta chain appears in the sequencing data of a study of T cells in localized non-small cell lung cancer. This clone turned up a few times. Its antigen is unidentified. Points from the study as a whole: The greatest T cell clonality was found in uninvolved adjacent lung (higher than in tumor).

Here immunoSEQ multiplex PCR was the method, and the copy in TCRdb shows in-frame clones only, minus some. The table records tens of thousands of clones, about four fifths of them present only once. The starting material was peripheral blood, obtained before any cancer treatment. This TCR came from a female donor over 55 with stage I lung adenocarcinoma.

The CDR3 reads CASSTSVGTEAFF. The CDR3 coding sequence is TGTGCCAGTAGTACATCCGTGGGCACTGAAGCTTTCTTT. The chain has TRBV19 and TRBJ1-1; no clear D. Trimming removed 4 bases at V and 4 bases at J, with 10 bases between. Germline lookup yields CDR1 LNHDA and CDR2 SQIVND (reference sequence). The CDR3 covers 13 residues.